Listed below are T cell receptor beta chains from one sample, sequenced in a study of TIL therapy for anti-PD-1-resistant metastatic lung cancer. The assay was immunoSEQ multiplex PCR, and TCRdb's table has in-frame clones only and misses some. The data hold roughly 46,000 clones, with around 86% observed a single time. Sequenced material: blood, taken at baseline. The receptors derive from a person between 25 and 79 years old with non-small cell lung cancer. Each CDR3 is given with its conserved first and last residue. D genes are given only for firm matches. A row's size may be missing; if present it is once, few, many or a size class.

DNA: TGTGCCAGTAGTCCGAGGAGGGGGGGGGCTGGCAATCAGCCCCAGCATTTT
CDR3: CASSPRRGGAGNQPQHF
J: TRBJ1-5
V: TRBV19
size: -
D: -

DNA: TGCGGGGGGTCGGACACCGGGGAGCTGTTTTTT
CDR3: CGGSDTGELFF
J: TRBJ2-2
V: TRBV20-1
size: few
D: -

DNA: TGTGCCAGCAGTTCTACAGGGATCTCTGGAAACACCATATATTTT
CDR3: CASSSTGISGNTIYF
J: TRBJ1-3
V: TRBV27
size: once
D: -

DNA: TGTGCCAGCAGTGCACTAGCGGGGGGGATTCCTAGCACAGATACGCAGTATTTT
CDR3: CASSALAGGIPSTDTQYF
J: TRBJ2-3
V: TRBV6-2/TRBV6-3
size: -
D: TRBD2

DNA: TGTGCCAGCAGTTACAACCAGGGGGTGCGTGGCTACACCTTC
CDR3: CASSYNQGVRGYTF
J: TRBJ1-2
V: TRBV28
size: -
D: TRBD1

DNA: TGTGCCAGCAGCCACGGACAGGGCTACTCCTACGAGCAGTACTTC
CDR3: CASSHGQGYSYEQYF
J: TRBJ2-7
V: TRBV14
size: few
D: TRBD1

DNA: TGTGCCAGCAGCGTGGACACCTCCTACGAGCAGTACTTC
CDR3: CASSVDTSYEQYF
J: TRBJ2-7
V: TRBV7-3
size: -
D: -

DNA: TGTGCCAGCAGTCAGGGCAGACTAGCGGGAGGCCACGAGCAGTACTTC
CDR3: CASSQGRLAGGHEQYF
J: TRBJ2-7
V: TRBV6-6
size: -
D: TRBD2

DNA: TGTGCCAGCAGGGGAGACGTAGCCGGCAAAAACATTCAGTACTTC
CDR3: CASRGDVAGKNIQYF
J: TRBJ2-4
V: TRBV7-9
size: -
D: -

DNA: TGTGCCAGCAGGGGGACGGGGGGCGCCGGCACTGAAGCTTTCTTT
CDR3: CASRGTGGAGTEAFF
J: TRBJ1-1
V: TRBV28
size: once
D: -

DNA: TGTGCCAGCAGTACACCTTACCCCCGGGCTAGCGGGAGGAATGAGCAGTTCTTC
CDR3: CASSTPYPRASGRNEQFF
J: TRBJ2-1
V: TRBV28
size: -
D: TRBD2

DNA: TGCGCCAGCAGCCAAGACTCTGTCCCCGACAGGGTGGATGGCTACACCTTC
CDR3: CASSQDSVPDRVDGYTF
J: TRBJ1-2
V: TRBV4-3
size: few
D: TRBD1